This paragraph reports one T cell receptor beta chain. These data come from a study of shared clonotypes between healthy human individuals. Overall study: Per donor, three plates held CD4 naive cells, three held CD4 memory, two held CD8 naive and one held CD8 memory.

Germline values: CDR1 LNHDA, CDR2 SQIVND (reference sequence). This CDR3 region has 14 residues. Trimming removed 1 base from V and 2 bases from J, with 6 bases in between. Positive CCR7 selection of CD45RO-negative cells yielded the naive CD8 cells, and terminally differentiated effector memory CD45RA+ cells were excluded. In replicate PCRs of sorted subsets, around 0.2 ug DNA, approximately 30,000 T cell genomes, was used. Using immunoSEQ multiplex PCR, the repertoire was profiled, and TCRdb retains in-frame clones only, with some absent. The table has around 2,100,000 clones, approximately 94% seen once.

The chain recombines TRBV19 with TRBJ2-4; tentatively, D is TRBD1 or TRBD2 (5 bases each). This TCR was sampled from a man younger than 30 in good health. The sequencing input was naive CD8+ T cells sorted from blood. CDR3 loop: CASSIGDPKNIQYF. The CDR3 DNA reads TGTGCCAGTAGTATAGGGGACCCCAAAAACATTCAGTACTTC.